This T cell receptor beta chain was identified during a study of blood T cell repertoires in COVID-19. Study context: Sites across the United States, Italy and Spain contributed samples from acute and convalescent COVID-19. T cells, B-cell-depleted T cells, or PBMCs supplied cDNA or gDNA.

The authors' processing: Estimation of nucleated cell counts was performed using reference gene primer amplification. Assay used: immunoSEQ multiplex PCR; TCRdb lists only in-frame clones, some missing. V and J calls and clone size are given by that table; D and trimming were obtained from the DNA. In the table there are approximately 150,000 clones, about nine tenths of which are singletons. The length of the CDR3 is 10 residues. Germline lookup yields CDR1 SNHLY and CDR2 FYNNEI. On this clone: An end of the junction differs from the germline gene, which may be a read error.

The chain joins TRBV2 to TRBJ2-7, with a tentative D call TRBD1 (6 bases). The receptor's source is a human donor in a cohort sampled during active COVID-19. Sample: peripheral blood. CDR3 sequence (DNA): TGTGCCAGCAGTGAGACAGGAGTCCACTTC. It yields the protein CASSETGVHF.